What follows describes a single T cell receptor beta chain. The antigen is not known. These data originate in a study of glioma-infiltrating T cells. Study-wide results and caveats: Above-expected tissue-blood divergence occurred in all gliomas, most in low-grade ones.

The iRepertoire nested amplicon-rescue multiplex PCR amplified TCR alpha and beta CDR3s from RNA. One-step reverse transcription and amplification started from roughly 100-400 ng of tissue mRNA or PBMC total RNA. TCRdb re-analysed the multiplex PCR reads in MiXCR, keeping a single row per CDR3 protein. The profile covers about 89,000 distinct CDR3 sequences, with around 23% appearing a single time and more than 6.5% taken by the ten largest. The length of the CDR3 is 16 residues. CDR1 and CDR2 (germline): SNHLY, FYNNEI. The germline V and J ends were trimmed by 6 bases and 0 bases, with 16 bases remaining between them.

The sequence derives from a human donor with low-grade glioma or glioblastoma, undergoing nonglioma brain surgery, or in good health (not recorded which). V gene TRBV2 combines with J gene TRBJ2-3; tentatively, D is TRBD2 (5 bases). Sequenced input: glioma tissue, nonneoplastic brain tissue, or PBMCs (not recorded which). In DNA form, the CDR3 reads TGTGCCAGCAGCCTCGTCGGAGGAGCCAGCACAGATACGCAGTATTTT. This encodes CASSLVGGASTDTQYF.